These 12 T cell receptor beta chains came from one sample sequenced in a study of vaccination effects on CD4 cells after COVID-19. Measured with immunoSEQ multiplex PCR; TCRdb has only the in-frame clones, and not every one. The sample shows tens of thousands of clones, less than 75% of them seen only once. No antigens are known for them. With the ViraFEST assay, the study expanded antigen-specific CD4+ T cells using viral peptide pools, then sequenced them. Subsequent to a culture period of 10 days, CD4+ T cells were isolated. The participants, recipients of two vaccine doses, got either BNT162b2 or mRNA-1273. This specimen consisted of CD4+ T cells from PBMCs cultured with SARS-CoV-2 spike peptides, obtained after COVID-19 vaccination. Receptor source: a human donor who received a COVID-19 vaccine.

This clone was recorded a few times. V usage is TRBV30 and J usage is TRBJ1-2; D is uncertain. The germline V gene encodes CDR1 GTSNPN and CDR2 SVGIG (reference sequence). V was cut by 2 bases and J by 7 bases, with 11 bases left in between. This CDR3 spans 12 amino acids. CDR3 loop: CAWSMSFVGYTF. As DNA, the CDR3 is TGTGCCTGGAGTATGAGTTTTGTTGGCTACACCTTC.

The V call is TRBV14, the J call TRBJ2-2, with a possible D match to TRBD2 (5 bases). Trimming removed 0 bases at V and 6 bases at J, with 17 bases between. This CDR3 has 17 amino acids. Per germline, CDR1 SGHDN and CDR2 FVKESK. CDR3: CASSQDVGRLNSGELFF. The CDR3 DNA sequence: TGTGCCAGCAGCCAAGACGTAGGTAGACTAAACTCCGGGGAGCTGTTTTTT.

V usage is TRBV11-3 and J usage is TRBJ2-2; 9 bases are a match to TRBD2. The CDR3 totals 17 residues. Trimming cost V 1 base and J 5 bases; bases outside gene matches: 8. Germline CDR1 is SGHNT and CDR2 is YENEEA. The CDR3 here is CASSLGIAGVGTGELFF. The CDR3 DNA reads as TGTGCCAGCAGCTTAGGGATAGCGGGAGTCGGAACCGGGGAGCTGTTTTTT.

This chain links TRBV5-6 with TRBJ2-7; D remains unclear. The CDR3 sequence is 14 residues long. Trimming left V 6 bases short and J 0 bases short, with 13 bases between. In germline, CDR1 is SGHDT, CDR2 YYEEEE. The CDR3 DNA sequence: TGTGCCAGCACCCCAACACCGAGCTCCTACGAGCAGTACTTC. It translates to CASTPTPSSYEQYF.

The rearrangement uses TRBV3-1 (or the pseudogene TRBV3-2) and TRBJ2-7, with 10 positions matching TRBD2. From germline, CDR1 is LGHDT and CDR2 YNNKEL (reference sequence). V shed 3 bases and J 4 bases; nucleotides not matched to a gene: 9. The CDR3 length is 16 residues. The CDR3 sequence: CASSQWSSGRVYEQYF. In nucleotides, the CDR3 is TGTGCCAGCAGCCAGTGGTCGAGCGGGAGGGTTTACGAGCAGTACTTC.

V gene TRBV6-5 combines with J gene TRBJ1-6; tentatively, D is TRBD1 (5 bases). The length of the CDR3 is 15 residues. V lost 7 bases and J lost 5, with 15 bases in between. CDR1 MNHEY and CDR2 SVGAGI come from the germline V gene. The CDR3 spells CASIGQGSDNSPLHF. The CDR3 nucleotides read TGTGCCAGCATCGGCCAGGGAAGTGATAATTCACCCCTCCACTTT.

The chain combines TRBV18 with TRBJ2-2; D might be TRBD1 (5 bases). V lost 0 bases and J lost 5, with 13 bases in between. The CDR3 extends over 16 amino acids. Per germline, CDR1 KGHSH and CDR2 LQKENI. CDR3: CASSPPLAGWTGELFF. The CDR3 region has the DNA TGTGCCAGCTCACCACCTCTGGCAGGGTGGACCGGGGAGCTGTTTTTT.

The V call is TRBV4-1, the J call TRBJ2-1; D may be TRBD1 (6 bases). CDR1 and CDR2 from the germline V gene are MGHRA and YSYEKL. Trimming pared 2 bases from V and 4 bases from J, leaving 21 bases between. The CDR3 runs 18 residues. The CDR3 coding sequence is TGCGCCAGCAGCCAATGGGCTTACGGGGACATACTATACAATGAGCAGTTCTTC. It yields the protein CASSQWAYGDILYNEQFF.

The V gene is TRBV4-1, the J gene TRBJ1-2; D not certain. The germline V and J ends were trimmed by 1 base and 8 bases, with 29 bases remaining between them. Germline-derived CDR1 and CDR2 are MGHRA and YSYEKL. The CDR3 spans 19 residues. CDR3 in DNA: TGCGCCAGCAGCCAAGGGTTACGGATAGGTCGGTCCCGCGTGTTGGGCTACACCTTC. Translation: CASSQGLRIGRSRVLGYTF.

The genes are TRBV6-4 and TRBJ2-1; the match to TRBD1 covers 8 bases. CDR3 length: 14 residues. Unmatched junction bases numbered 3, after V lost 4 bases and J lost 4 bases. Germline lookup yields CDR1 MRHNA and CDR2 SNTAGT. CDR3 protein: CASSVGDRYNEQFF. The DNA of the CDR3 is TGTGCCAGCAGTGTCGGGGACAGGTACAATGAGCAGTTCTTC.

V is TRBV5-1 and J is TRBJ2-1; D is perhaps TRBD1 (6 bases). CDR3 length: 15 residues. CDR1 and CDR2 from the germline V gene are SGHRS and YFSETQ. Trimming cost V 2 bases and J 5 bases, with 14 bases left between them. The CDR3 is CASSFTGKEDNEQFF. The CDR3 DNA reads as TGCGCCAGCAGCTTTACAGGGAAAGAAGACAATGAGCAGTTCTTC.

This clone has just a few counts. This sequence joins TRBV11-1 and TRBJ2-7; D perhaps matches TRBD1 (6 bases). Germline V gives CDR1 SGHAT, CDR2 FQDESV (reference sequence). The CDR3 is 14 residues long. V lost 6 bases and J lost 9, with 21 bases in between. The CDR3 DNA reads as TGTGCCAGCAGGTACAGGGTGGGAAAAACTGCGCAGTACTTC. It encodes CASRYRVGKTAQYF.